A single sample gave rise to the 22 T cell receptor beta chains below, sequenced in a study of blood T cells in healthy people across ages. Then a second PCR, running roughly 7 to 11 cycles, was carried out with a sample-barcoded 5' primer and a J-beta primer mix. TCRdb re-called the 5' RACE reads through MiXCR, storing one row per CDR3 protein. The table has hundreds of thousands of distinct CDR3 sequences, 62% seen once. The sample taken for sequencing was blood. The origin of the receptors is a man aged 25 to 45 in good health.

V usage is TRBV29-1 and J usage is TRBJ2-7, with 10 bases identical to TRBD1. The CDR3 has 16 amino acids. The germline V gene encodes CDR1 SQVTM and CDR2 ANQGSEA. V shed 3 bases and J 2 bases; nucleotides not matched to a gene: 10. The CDR3 sequence is CSVDSGTGAPTYEQYF. In DNA, the CDR3 is TGCAGCGTTGACTCCGGGACAGGGGCTCCTACCTACGAGCAGTACTTC.

The rearrangement uses TRBV6-6 and TRBJ2-1, with 10 bases fitting TRBD1. Matching the DNA end better, TRBJ2-7 makes the J call doubtful. Germline lookup yields CDR1 MNHNY and CDR2 SVGAGI (reference sequence). The length of the CDR3 is 15 residues. The CDR3 sequence: CASRPVGTGDYEQYF. For the CDR3, the DNA is TGTGCCAGCAGGCCGGTCGGGACAGGGGACTACGAGCAGTACTTC.

The CDR3 nucleotides read TGTGCCAGCAGCTCGCCACTGGGGCTCTACAATGAGCAGTTCTTC. Translation gives CASSSPLGLYNEQFF. The chain uses TRBV7-9 and TRBJ2-1, with TRBD1 as a possible D gene (5 bases). Trimming stripped 4 bases from V and 3 bases from J, with 13 bases between. The CDR3 runs to 15 residues. The germline V gene has CDR1 SEHNR and CDR2 FQNEAQ (reference sequence).

The rearrangement uses TRBV14 and TRBJ2-5; 7 nucleotides agree with TRBD2. The germline V gene encodes CDR1 SGHDN and CDR2 FVKESK. After removal of 1 base from V and 7 bases from J, the junction contained 9 bases not matched to a gene. CDR3 length equals 15 residues. CDR3 DNA: TGTGCCAGCAGCCAAGGTTCTACTTGGGGGGGGACCCAGTACTTC. Amino acids: CASSQGSTWGGTQYF.

The chain employs TRBV4-3 and TRBJ2-3; no clear D gene. Per the germline V gene, CDR1 is LGHNA and CDR2 is YSLEER. Trimming removed 1 base from V and 2 bases from J, with 19 bases in between. CDR3 size: 18 residues. The CDR3 sequence is CASSQGYPKYIDTDTQYF. The CDR3 bases are TGCGCCAGCAGCCAAGGGTATCCCAAATATATCGACACAGATACGCAGTATTTT.

This clonotype was seen a single time. The rearrangement links TRBV5-1 to TRBJ2-3; maybe TRBD1 (5 bases). There are 13 residues in the CDR3. Germline CDR1 reads SGHRS; CDR2 reads YFSETQ. The ends were cut back, 2 bases at V and 3 bases at J, with 7 bases in the middle. The CDR3 coding sequence is TGCGCCAGCAGCTTCAGGGTTACAGATACGCAGTATTTT. Its protein is CASSFRVTDTQYF.

The J gene is TRBJ2-1, the V gene TRBV29-1, with 10 bases lining up with TRBD2. Germline assignment: CDR1 SQVTM and CDR2 ANQGSEA. The V and J ends lost 3 bases and 3 bases, in that order; junction bases with no gene match: 5. CDR3 length equals 15 residues. The CDR3 nucleotides are TGCAGCGTTGAGCTCCCTAGCGGGGGCTACAATGAGCAGTTCTTC. It translates to CSVELPSGGYNEQFF.

CDR3: CASSPSRDGHNEKLFF. Here the CDR3 DNA reads TGTGCCAGCAGTCCTTCTCGGGACGGGCACAATGAAAAACTGTTTTTT. This sequence joins TRBV28 and TRBJ1-4, with D maybe TRBD1 (5 bases). The CDR3 spans 16 residues. The ends were cut back, 5 bases at V and 5 bases at J, with 18 bases in the middle. CDR1 MDHEN and CDR2 SYDVKM come from the germline V gene. Drawing the rest from reference TRBV28 and TRBJ1-4, the complete variable domain is DVKVTQSSRYLVKRTGEKVFLECVQDMDHENMFWYRQDPGLGLRLIYFSYDVKMKEKGDIPEGYSVSREKKERFSLILESASTNQTSMYLCASSPSRDGHNEKLFFGSGTQLSVL.

This clonotype was seen only a few times. An end of the junction does not agree with germline; a read error may underlie this. The chain combines TRBV12-3 or TRBV12-4 with TRBJ2-5, with 11 positions matching TRBD2. This CDR3 spans 16 amino acids. The CDR3 coding sequence is TGTGCCAGCAGATTAGCGGGGGGGCCGGTGATAGAGACCCAGTACTTC. Translating it yields CASRLAGGPVIETQYF.

The chain couples TRBV2 to TRBJ2-2; tentatively, D is TRBD2 (6 bases). CDR3 length: 15 amino acids. In germline, CDR1 is SNHLY, CDR2 FYNNEI. V was trimmed by 9 bases and J by 2 bases, leaving 16 bases between them. The chain's CDR3 is CASTFGRGNTGELFF. As DNA, the CDR3 is TGTGCCAGTACATTCGGGCGGGGAAACACCGGGGAGCTGTTTTTT. Filled out from reference TRBV2 and TRBJ2-2, the complete variable domain reads EPEVTQTPSHQVTQMGQEVILRCVPISNHLYFYWYRQILGQKVEFLVSFYNNEISEKSEIFDDQFSVERPDGSNFTLKIRSTKLEDSAMYFCASTFGRGNTGELFFGEGSRLTVL.

This chain links TRBV6-2 or TRBV6-3 with TRBJ2-7, with a weak D call TRBD1 (6 bases). The germline gives CDR1 MNHEY, CDR2 SVGEGT. This CDR3 has 12 residues. The ends were cut back, 10 bases at V and 1 base at J, with 11 bases in the middle. In DNA form, the CDR3 reads TGTGCCACCTACGACAGGTCCTACGAGCAGTACTTC. Its translation: CATYDRSYEQYF.

CDR3 sequence: CASSATRFADTQYF. In DNA, the CDR3 is TGTGCCAGCAGTGCTACTAGGTTCGCAGATACGCAGTATTTT. The chain is built from TRBV25-1 and TRBJ2-3, with D possibly TRBD2 on 5 matching bases. Looked up from germline, CDR1 is MGHDK and CDR2 is SYGVNS. The CDR3 spans 14 residues. Between the trimmed V and J ends, which lost 4 bases and 4 bases, there was a span of 12 bases.

This clonotype appeared a single time. V usage is TRBV29-1 and J usage is TRBJ2-5; 11 bases line up with TRBD1. TRBJ2-7 matches the DNA end more closely, so the J call is doubtful. CDR1 is SQVTM and CDR2 is ANQGSEA in the germline V gene. The length of the CDR3 is 15 residues. The CDR3 spells CSVEGGGTGGYEQYF. In DNA form, the CDR3 reads TGCAGCGTTGAAGGGGGCGGGACAGGGGGCTACGAGCAGTACTTC.

This chain uses TRBV6-5 with TRBJ2-3; TRBD2 matches 9 bases. The CDR3 spans 16 residues. Trimming at V came to 6 bases and at J to 0 bases, leaving 7 bases not matched to a gene. Germline V gene lookup returns CDR1 MNHEY and CDR2 SVGAGI. In nucleotides, the CDR3 is TGTGCCAGCAGGCATATAGCGGGGGCTAGCACAGATACGCAGTATTTT. Amino acids: CASRHIAGASTDTQYF.

The chain carries TRBV7-3 and TRBJ2-1, with 10 bases matching TRBD2. Germline V gives CDR1 SGHTA, CDR2 FQGTGA. CDR3 length: 15 amino acids. With 4 bases clipped from V and 4 bases from J, the junction kept 4 bases outside the gene matches. CDR3 in amino acids: CASSSKRGGYNEQFF. DNA for the CDR3: TGTGCCAGCAGCTCAAAGCGGGGGGGATACAATGAGCAGTTCTTC.

The chain employs TRBV29-1 and TRBJ2-5, with 11 bases aligning to TRBD1. The tail of the sequence fits TRBJ2-7 better, so the J call may be wrong. This CDR3 contains 14 residues. Germline V gene lookup returns CDR1 SQVTM and CDR2 ANQGSEA. This CDR3 is CSVFHPGTGGEQYF. CDR3 coding DNA: TGCAGCGTTTTCCACCCCGGGACAGGGGGCGAGCAGTACTTC.

This clonotype was found a few times. This rearrangement joins TRBV4-3 to TRBJ1-2; D is possibly TRBD1 (5 bases). V was shortened by 0 bases and J by 7 bases, with 15 bases between the two germline ends. Germline CDR1 and CDR2: LGHNA and YSLEER. This CDR3 contains 15 residues. DNA for the CDR3: TGCGCCAGCAGCCAAGATCGAACAGGCGTCCTTGGCTACACCTTC. It codes for CASSQDRTGVLGYTF.

The chain recombines TRBV2 with TRBJ2-1, with TRBD2 matching 14 bases. V trimming: 5 bases; J trimming: 8 bases; junction bases outside the gene matches: 8. CDR3 length: 16 amino acids. Germline-derived CDR1 and CDR2 are SNHLY and FYNNEI. CDR3 residues: CASSFRLAGGGHEQFF. The CDR3 bases are TGTGCCAGCAGTTTCCGACTAGCGGGGGGGGGCCATGAGCAGTTCTTC.

The gene calls are TRBV6-5 and TRBJ2-1, with D possibly TRBD2 on 6 matching bases. Trimming took 8 bases from V and 6 from J, leaving 8 bases between them. Germline CDR1 reads MNHEY; CDR2 reads SVGAGI. CDR3 length: 11 residues. The CDR3 DNA reads TGTGCCAGCGGGACTTGCAATGAGCAGTTCTTC. This gives the protein CASGTCNEQFF.

Only a few counts were recorded for this clonotype. J is TRBJ2-4 and V is TRBV3-1; possible D gene TRBD2, 5 bases. The J call is doubtful: the DNA matches TRBJ2-5 better. The CDR3 loop spans 13 amino acids. The germline V gene encodes CDR1 LGHDT and CDR2 YNNKEL (reference sequence). Written as DNA, the CDR3 is TGTGCCAGCAGCCAGACTAACCAAGAGACCCAGTACTTC. The encoded protein is CASSQTNQETQYF.

The chain is built from TRBV29-1 and TRBJ2-7, with D hard to call. The CDR3 extends over 11 amino acids. Between the trimmed V and J ends, which lost 7 bases and 7 bases, there was a span of 14 bases. In germline, CDR1 is SQVTM, CDR2 ANQGSEA. The DNA of the CDR3 is TGCAGCGCCCCAACCGGTGCTGAGCAGTACTTC. Its protein is CSAPTGAEQYF.

The chain links TRBV15 to TRBJ2-5; unclear D gene. The germline CDR1 and CDR2 sequences are LNHNV and YYDKDF (reference sequence). V was clipped by 0 bases and J by 1 base, with 9 bases between them. This CDR3 is 15 amino acids long. The CDR3 sequence is CATSRDKAGQETQYF. The CDR3, as DNA: TGTGCCACCAGCAGAGATAAGGCCGGCCAAGAGACCCAGTACTTC.